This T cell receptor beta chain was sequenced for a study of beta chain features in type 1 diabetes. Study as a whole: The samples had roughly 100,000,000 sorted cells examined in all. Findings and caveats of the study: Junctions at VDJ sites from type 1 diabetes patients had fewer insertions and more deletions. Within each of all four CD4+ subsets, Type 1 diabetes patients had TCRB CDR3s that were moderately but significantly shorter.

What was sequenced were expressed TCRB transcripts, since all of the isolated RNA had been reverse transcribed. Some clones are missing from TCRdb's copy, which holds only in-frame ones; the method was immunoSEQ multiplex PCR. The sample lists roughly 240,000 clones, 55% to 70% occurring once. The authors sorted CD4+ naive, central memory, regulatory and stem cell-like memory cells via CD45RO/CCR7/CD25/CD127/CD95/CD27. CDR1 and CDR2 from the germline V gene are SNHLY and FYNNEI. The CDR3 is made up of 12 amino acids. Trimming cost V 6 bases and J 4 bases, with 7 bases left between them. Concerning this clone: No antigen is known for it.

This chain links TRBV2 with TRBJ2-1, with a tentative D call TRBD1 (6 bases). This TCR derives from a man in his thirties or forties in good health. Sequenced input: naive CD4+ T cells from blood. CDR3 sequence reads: CASSRGYNEQFF. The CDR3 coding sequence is TGTGCCAGCAGCAGGGGTTACAATGAGCAGTTCTTC.